This passage covers 14 T cell receptor beta chains from one sample sequenced in a study of cytomegalovirus exposure and HLA in healthy donors (TCRdb year 2017). Receptor libraries were prepared by the immunoSEQ multiplex PCR assay. The multiplex PCR relied on a mix of 60 forward primers for TCR Vbeta segments and 13 reverse primers for TCR Jbeta segments. TCRdb stores this immuneACCESS table with in-frame sequences only. Part of the clones is absent; in the studies checked, under half of the shortfall reflects unresolved V genes, and no reason is known for the rest. The table for this sample lists about 160,000 clones; 81% of them were counted only once. The ten biggest clones cover under 15% of the sample. The sample taken for sequencing was PBMCs. These receptors were taken from a woman aged 45 to 65 in good health and CMV-seronegative.

This chain connects TRBV6-1 to TRBJ1-4, with no clear D. The CDR3 runs to 14 residues. V lost 2 bases to trimming and J lost 3 bases, with 7 bases between them. Per germline, CDR1 MNHNS and CDR2 SASEGT. The CDR3 coding sequence is TGTGCCAGCAGTGAAATGGCCCCTAATGAAAAACTGTTTTTT. Amino acids: CASSEMAPNEKLFF.

The chain links TRBV7-9 to TRBJ2-7, with TRBD1 identical over 9 bases. The CDR3 runs 15 residues. J was trimmed by 0 bases and V by 4 bases; bases with no gene match: 4. Germline values: CDR1 SEHNR, CDR2 FQNEAQ (reference sequence). The CDR3 DNA sequence: TGTGCCAGCAGCTCCGGGACAGGGAACTCCTACGAGCAGTACTTC. Translating gives CASSSGTGNSYEQYF.

In nucleotides, the CDR3 is TGTGCCAGCAGCCAGGTCGGGAGAGGCTCGGAGACCCAGTACTTC. Translation gives CASSQVGRGSETQYF. The chain has TRBV14 and TRBJ2-5; D possibly corresponds to TRBD2 (6 bases). Germline-derived CDR1 and CDR2 are SGHDN and FVKESK. The CDR3 consists of 15 residues. Trimming shortened V by 3 bases and J by 5 bases, and 16 bases separated the two germline ends.

With regard to this clone: This sample also contains other DNA sequences that code for the same CDR3. The CDR3, as DNA: TGCGCCAGCAGCTTGGAAGGGGGCTATGGCTACACCTTC. It is translated as CASSLEGGYGYTF. The chain combines TRBV5-1 with TRBJ1-2; the D gene is possibly TRBD1 (6 bases). V lost 0 bases and J lost 4, with 7 bases in between. CDR1 is SGHRS, CDR2 YFSETQ, per germline. The CDR3 is 13 amino acids. The complete variable domain, with remaining parts taken from reference TRBV5-1 and TRBJ1-2, reads KAGVTQTPRYLIKTRGQQVTLSCSPISGHRSVSWYQQTPGQGLQFLFEYFSETQRNKGNFPGRFSGRQFSNSRSEMNVSTLELGDSALYLCASSLEGGYGYTFGSGTRLTVV.

The chain couples TRBV5-1 to TRBJ1-2; D ambiguous. Germline V lookup: CDR1 SGHRS, CDR2 YFSETQ. V lost 5 bases to trimming and J lost 0 bases, with 11 bases between them. This CDR3 has 14 amino acids. CDR3 sequence (DNA): TGCGCCAGCAGTCCTCATCGAGCTAACTATGGCTACACCTTC. This gives the protein CASSPHRANYGYTF.

V is TRBV9 and J is TRBJ1-3; 9 bases match TRBD1. The germline CDR1 and CDR2 sequences are SGDLS and YYNGEE. With 4 bases clipped from V and 4 bases from J, the junction kept 9 bases outside the gene matches. This CDR3 contains 16 residues. The CDR3 region has the DNA TGTGCCAGCAGCCCACGGACAGGGGCAGGGGGAAACACCATATATTTT. The encoded protein is CASSPRTGAGGNTIYF. The full variable domain, its missing parts supplied by reference TRBV9 and TRBJ1-3, is DSGVTQTPKHLITATGQRVTLRCSPRSGDLSVYWYQQSLDQGLQFLIQYYNGEERAKGNILERFSAQQFPDLHSELNLSSLELGDSALYFCASSPRTGAGGNTIYFGEGSWLTVV.

This rearrangement joins TRBV27 to TRBJ2-7; TRBD1 might be the D (5 bases). CDR1 and CDR2 from the germline V gene are MNHEY and SMNVEV (reference sequence). The CDR3 runs to 16 residues. V lost 6 bases and J lost 0, with 18 bases in between. In DNA form, the CDR3 reads TGTGCCAGCAGCTCATCGACAGTTACCTACTCCTACGAGCAGTACTTC. This sequence encodes CASSSSTVTYSYEQYF.

The genes are TRBV5-8 and TRBJ2-1; 7 bases align to TRBD1. Trimming cost V 0 bases and J 4 bases; bases outside gene matches: 13. CDR3 length: 18 amino acids. Germline CDR1 reads SGHTS; CDR2 reads YDEGEE. The CDR3 bases are TGTGCCAGCAGCTTGGCACTGCGTCGGGACAGAAAATACAATGAGCAGTTCTTC. Translating gives CASSLALRRDRKYNEQFF. The complete variable domain, with remaining parts taken from reference TRBV5-8 and TRBJ2-1, reads EAGVTQSPTHLIKTRGQQATLRCSPISGHTSVYWYQQALGLGLQFLLWYDEGEERNRGNFPPRFSGRQFPNYSSELNVNALELEDSALYLCASSLALRRDRKYNEQFFGPGTRLTVL.

CDR3 coding DNA: TGCGCCAGCAGGACTAGCGGGAGCACTTCCTACGAGCAGTACTTC. Protein product: CASRTSGSTSYEQYF. This chain connects TRBV5-1 to TRBJ2-7; 12 bases match TRBD2. Germline-derived CDR1 and CDR2 are SGHRS and YFSETQ. Unmatched junction bases numbered 4, after V lost 5 bases and J lost 1 base. The CDR3 covers 15 residues.

This chain links TRBV6-6 with TRBJ1-5; TRBD1 is a possible D gene (6 bases). This CDR3 region has 15 residues. CDR1 and CDR2 from the germline V gene are MNHNY and SVGAGI (reference sequence). V lost 5 bases and J 3 bases, leaving 14 bases between the germline ends. CDR3 sequence (DNA): TGTGCCAGCAGTCAAAACACAGGGTTCAATCAGCCCCAGCATTTT. Protein sequence: CASSQNTGFNQPQHF.

The chain employs TRBV4-3 and TRBJ1-4; D might be TRBD1 (5 bases). The V gene lost 4 bases and the J gene lost 6 bases, with 12 bases spanning the gap. The germline CDR1 and CDR2 sequences are LGHNA and YSLEER. The CDR3 consists of 14 residues. CDR3 in DNA: TGCGCCAGCAGCCGCGGGACTGACCATGAAAAACTGTTTTTT. Encoded protein: CASSRGTDHEKLFF.

The table lists this clone with a count of one. The chain links TRBV2 to TRBJ2-2, with TRBD1 as a possible D gene (6 bases). Germline V lookup: CDR1 SNHLY, CDR2 FYNNEI. The CDR3 is made up of 15 amino acids. V was clipped by 7 bases and J by 7 bases, with 19 bases between them. Here the CDR3 reads CASNPTGSLGGELFF. DNA of the CDR3: TGTGCCAGCAACCCGACAGGTTCATTAGGCGGGGAGCTGTTTTTT.

The gene calls are TRBV19 and TRBJ1-5; no clear D. V lost 7 bases to trimming and J lost 0 bases, with 7 bases between them. Germline V lookup: CDR1 LNHDA, CDR2 SQIVND (reference sequence). The CDR3 loop spans 13 amino acids. CDR3 in DNA: TGTGCCAGTAAGAGGAGTAGCAATCAGCCCCAGCATTTT. As protein: CASKRSSNQPQHF.

Only a few counts were recorded for this clone. The chain links TRBV19 to TRBJ2-5, with D maybe TRBD2 (5 bases). CDR1 LNHDA and CDR2 SQIVND come from the germline V gene (reference sequence). Trimming shortened V by 5 bases and J by 5 bases, and 18 bases separated the two germline ends. The CDR3 is 15 amino acids. CDR3: CASSAGVSFGETQYF. CDR3 sequence (DNA): TGTGCCAGTAGTGCCGGGGTCTCCTTCGGCGAGACCCAGTACTTC.